These 24 T cell receptor beta chains share one sample of origin, sequenced in a study of vaccination and CD4 T cells after COVID-19. Stated treatment: roughly nine-day PBMC culture with coronavirus spike peptide pools or control peptides (ViraFEST assay). Their target antigens are unknown. An Oncomine TCR Beta short-read assay was used to sequence the DNA from cultured CD4+ T cells. TCRdb re-called the PCR reads through MiXCR, storing one row per CDR3 protein. Of around 8,400 distinct CDR3 sequences in the sample, 50% to 75% are singletons; the top ten hold around a third. Sequencing used CD4+ T cells from blood, cultured in vitro. These receptors were taken from a human donor who had recovered from COVID-19.

The chain uses TRBV15 and TRBJ2-7, with D unresolved. The CDR3 length is 14 residues. Trimming took off 1 base at V and 3 bases at J, with 10 bases between the two ends. Germline V gene sequence: CDR1 LNHNV, CDR2 YYDKDF (reference sequence). The CDR3 DNA follows: TGTGCCACCAGCAGAGGGGGAACTTACTACGAGCAGTACTTC. Translated, it gives CATSRGGTYYEQYF.

The chain couples TRBV18 to TRBJ1-6, with 7 nucleotides matching TRBD1. The V segment lost 4 bases and the J segment 7 bases; nucleotides outside the gene matches: 13. In germline, CDR1 is KGHSH, CDR2 LQKENI. This CDR3 spans 17 amino acids. Here the CDR3 DNA reads TGTGCCAGCTCACAGGGGGCGCCCGGTTTTAGAAATTCACCCCTCCACTTT. Its protein is CASSQGAPGFRNSPLHF. Combining the CDR3 with reference TRBV18 and TRBJ1-6 gives the whole variable domain NAGVMQNPRHLVRRRGQEARLRCSPMKGHSHVYWYRQLPEEGLKFMVYLQKENIIDESGMPKERFSAEFPKEGPSILRIQQVVRGDSAAYFCASSQGAPGFRNSPLHFGNGTRLTVT.

The V and J genes are TRBV6-1 and TRBJ2-5; 14 nucleotides match TRBD2. The CDR3 has 20 residues. J gave up 1 base and V 0 bases, and 10 bases lay outside the gene matches. Germline CDR1 and CDR2: MNHNS and SASEGT. As DNA, the CDR3 is TGTGCCAGCAGTGAAGCACCCAGGACTAGCGGGAGGATATCCCAAGAGACCCAGTACTTC. It encodes CASSEAPRTSGRISQETQYF.

This chain connects TRBV5-4 to TRBJ2-1; the match to TRBD2 covers 11 bases. The trim removed 4 bases at V and 0 bases at J, leaving 3 bases unmatched. CDR1 and CDR2 from the germline V gene are SGHNT and YYREEE (reference sequence). The length of the CDR3 is 16 residues. In DNA form, the CDR3 reads TGTGCCAGCAGCAAACTAGCGGGAGACTCCTACAATGAGCAGTTCTTC. It encodes CASSKLAGDSYNEQFF.

The genes are TRBV30 and TRBJ2-3; 7 nucleotides match TRBD1. The CDR3 totals 13 residues. J lost 8 bases, V lost 3 bases, and 8 bases had no gene match. Looked up from germline, CDR1 is GTSNPN and CDR2 is SVGIG (reference sequence). The CDR3 coding sequence is TGTGCCTGGAGAAGGACAGGCGACCTTACGCAGTATTTT. This codes for CAWRRTGDLTQYF.

A single count supports this clonotype. The chain has TRBV28 and TRBJ1-5; TRBD1 is a possible D gene (6 bases). The CDR3 is 16 residues long. Trimming shortened V by 7 bases and J by 2 bases, and 18 bases separated the two germline ends. Per the germline V gene, CDR1 is MDHEN and CDR2 is SYDVKM. CDR3 residues: CASKGQKGGGNQPQHF. The DNA for the CDR3 is TGTGCCAGCAAGGGCCAGAAGGGGGGGGGCAATCAGCCCCAGCATTTT.

This clonotype appeared a single time. The rearrangement joins TRBV20-1 to TRBJ2-1, with 7 bases matching TRBD2. The CDR3 totals 13 residues. Unmatched junction bases numbered 6, after V lost 6 bases and J lost 4 bases. The germline gives CDR1 DFQATT, CDR2 SNEGSKA (reference sequence). Here the CDR3 reads CSAREGLYNEQFF. In DNA form, the CDR3 reads TGCAGTGCCAGGGAGGGACTATACAATGAGCAGTTCTTC.

This sequence joins TRBV20-1 and TRBJ2-5; 9 nucleotides line up with TRBD1. With V trimmed by 5 bases and J by 0 bases, 19 bases remained unmatched. This CDR3 contains 19 residues. The germline V gene encodes CDR1 DFQATT and CDR2 SNEGSKA (reference sequence). CDR3 coding DNA: TGCAGTGCTCACGCCTCTGGACAGGGGTGGATCGGGTACCAAGAGACCCAGTACTTC. Translation gives CSAHASGQGWIGYQETQYF.

This rearrangement joins TRBV7-9 to TRBJ2-3, with 8 positions matching TRBD2. This CDR3 contains 15 residues. Losses at the gene ends were 6 bases for V and 0 bases for J; bases not matched to a gene: 5. Germline lookup yields CDR1 SEHNR and CDR2 FQNEAQ (reference sequence). CDR3 DNA: TGTGCCAGCAGTGTAGCGGGGCTTAGCACAGATACGCAGTATTTT. Translated, it gives CASSVAGLSTDTQYF.

The chain has TRBV6-5 and TRBJ1-2; TRBD1 agrees at 9 bases. Unmatched junction bases numbered 8, after V lost 0 bases and J lost 6 bases. This CDR3 spans 16 amino acids. CDR1 is MNHEY and CDR2 is SVGAGI in the germline V gene. The CDR3 nucleotides are TGTGCCAGCAGTTACTCAGCCCTGACAGGGGGACATGGCTACACCTTC. Amino acid sequence: CASSYSALTGGHGYTF.

The chain is built from TRBV6-4 and TRBJ2-2, with a possible D match to TRBD2 (5 bases). The CDR3 length is 14 residues. From germline, CDR1 is MRHNA and CDR2 SNTAGT. V lost 5 bases, J lost 5 bases, and 12 bases lay in between. The CDR3: CASSREEGTGELFF. CDR3 DNA: TGTGCCAGCAGTCGGGAAGAGGGTACCGGGGAGCTGTTTTTT.

The rearrangement links TRBV5-4 to TRBJ2-7, with 12 bases matching TRBD2. Germline trimming cut 4 bases from V and 6 bases from J; bases unmatched to any gene: 20. Germline CDR1 reads SGHNT; CDR2 reads YYREEE (reference sequence). The CDR3 runs to 19 residues. Written as DNA, the CDR3 is TGTGCCAGCAGCCCCGGGGGACTAGCGGGCCGATCCACCTCCGGCGAGCAGTACTTC. Translating it yields CASSPGGLAGRSTSGEQYF.

The CDR3 region is CASSYSKQRVPGGYTF. The DNA for the CDR3 is TGTGCCAGCAGTTACTCGAAACAGCGGGTCCCCGGTGGCTACACCTTC. J is TRBJ1-2 and V is TRBV6-5; D is undetermined. In germline, CDR1 is MNHEY, CDR2 SVGAGI. Trimming took 0 bases from V and 7 from J, leaving 18 bases between them. The CDR3 has 16 residues.

In this sample, this clonotype turned up once. CDR3 residues: CASTRAPNSPLHF. The CDR3 bases are TGTGCCAGCACCCGGGCTCCAAATTCACCCCTCCACTTT. The chain has TRBV11-3 and TRBJ1-6; D gene uncertain. CDR1 SGHNT and CDR2 YENEEA come from the germline V gene. Trimming pared 7 bases from V and 7 bases from J, leaving 11 bases between. CDR3 size: 13 residues.

The gene calls are TRBV6-5 and TRBJ1-6; D gene ambiguous. The V end was cut by 4 bases, the J end by 5 bases, with 9 bases between. The CDR3 spans 14 residues. Per the germline V gene, CDR1 is MNHEY and CDR2 is SVGAGI. The CDR3 sequence is CASSSHMDNSPLHF. CDR3 coding DNA: TGTGCCAGCAGTTCCCATATGGATAATTCACCCCTCCACTTT.

The rearrangement links TRBV7-9 to TRBJ1-1; D gene uncertain. The CDR3 totals 14 residues. Trimming pared 1 base from V and 5 bases from J, leaving 11 bases between. The germline CDR1 and CDR2 sequences are SEHNR and FQNEAQ (reference sequence). CDR3 sequence: CASSLESTGTEAFF. CDR3 nucleotides: TGTGCCAGCAGCTTAGAAAGTACCGGTACTGAAGCTTTCTTT.

The chain employs TRBV4-2 and TRBJ2-1, with D perhaps TRBD2 (6 bases). The V and J ends lost 3 bases and 4 bases respectively, with 13 bases between them. This CDR3 region has 15 residues. Germline V gene sequence: CDR1 LGHNA, CDR2 YNFKEQ. DNA for the CDR3: TGTGCCAGCAGCCACCCCGGCGGGACTTACAATGAGCAGTTCTTC. This codes for CASSHPGGTYNEQFF.

Only one count was recorded for this clonotype. V is TRBV3-1 and J is TRBJ2-5; D ambiguous. This CDR3 is 12 amino acids long. The V gene's germline CDR1 is LGHDT and CDR2 YNNKEL (reference sequence). V gave up 3 bases and J gave up 3 bases, with 5 bases separating them. The CDR3 protein is CASSQVKETQYF. The CDR3 DNA follows: TGTGCCAGCAGCCAGGTAAAAGAGACCCAGTACTTC.

This clonotype was seen a handful of times. The chain joins TRBV10-3 to TRBJ2-7, with D perhaps TRBD2 (5 bases). V dropped 3 bases and J dropped 2 bases, with 11 bases sitting between them. Germline V gene sequence: CDR1 ENHRY, CDR2 SYGVKD. The CDR3 consists of 14 residues. The CDR3 DNA reads as TGTGCCATCAGTGAAGGAGGCTGGGCCTACGAGCAGTACTTC. Translation gives CAISEGGWAYEQYF.

The V call is TRBV19, the J call TRBJ2-1; D is ambiguous. Germline values: CDR1 LNHDA, CDR2 SQIVND (reference sequence). V was pared by 11 bases and J by 7 bases, with 15 bases between. The CDR3 sequence is 12 residues long. CDR3 DNA: TGTGCCTCCAATCGAACGCCGAATGAGCAGTTCTTC. As protein: CASNRTPNEQFF.

This clonotype was detected once. The chain joins TRBV9 to TRBJ2-3; the D is unclear. Germline V lookup: CDR1 SGDLS, CDR2 YYNGEE. This CDR3 contains 13 residues. V was pared by 0 bases and J by 6 bases, with 8 bases between. For the CDR3, the DNA is TGTGCCAGCAGCGTAGTATCTTGGGATACGCAGTATTTT. It is translated as CASSVVSWDTQYF.

This rearrangement joins TRBV12-5 to TRBJ2-1; D possibly uses TRBD1 or TRBD2 (5 bases each). The CDR3 is 16 residues long. V lost 2 bases to trimming and J lost 2 bases, with 13 bases between them. Germline CDR1 is LGHNT and CDR2 is FRNRAP. CDR3 region: CASGLNSGTAYNEQFF. The CDR3 DNA is TGTGCTAGTGGTTTGAACTCCGGGACGGCCTACAATGAGCAGTTCTTC.

This clonotype was seen a few times. The V call is TRBV7-3, the J call TRBJ2-5; D not resolved. The CDR3 totals 14 residues. Trimming left V 9 bases short and J 4 bases short, with 18 bases between. Per the germline V gene, CDR1 is SGHTA and CDR2 is FQGTGA. The DNA of the CDR3 is TGTGCCAGAACCTCGACCCGATGGGTAGAGACCCAGTACTTC. It specifies CARTSTRWVETQYF. Complete variable domain (other parts from reference TRBV7-3 and TRBJ2-5): GAGVSQTPSNKVTEKGKYVELRCDPISGHTALYWYRQSLGQGPEFLIYFQGTGAADDSGLPNDRFFAVRPEGSVSTLKIQRTERGDSAVYLCARTSTRWVETQYFGPGTRLLVL.

The chain combines TRBV7-9 with TRBJ1-3; D might be TRBD1 (5 bases). Germline assignment: CDR1 SEHNR and CDR2 FQNEAQ (reference sequence). The CDR3 spans 15 residues. V dropped 5 bases and J dropped 1 base, with 12 bases sitting between them. The CDR3 DNA reads TGTGCCAGCAGCCCCTTTAGGGGTTCTGGAAACACCATATATTTT. Its protein product is CASSPFRGSGNTIYF. The whole variable domain, remainder taken from reference TRBV7-9 and TRBJ1-3, is DTGVSQNPRHKITKRGQNVTFRCDPISEHNRLYWYRQTLGQGPEFLTYFQNEAQLEKSRLLSDRFSAERPKGSFSTLEIQRTEQGDSAMYLCASSPFRGSGNTIYFGEGSWLTVV.